This TCR beta chain was sequenced during a study of T cell changes during pregnancy in multiple sclerosis. Deletions cut 5 bases from V and 3 bases from J, with 11 bases between. CDR3 length: 13 residues. CDR1 and CDR2 from the germline V gene are LNHDA and SQIVND (reference sequence). Profiled with immunoSEQ multiplex PCR; TCRdb holds only in-frame clones, not every one. The top ten hold 0.65% to 0.85% of the sample, which has around 26,000 clones, around 89% seen once. This sequence joins TRBV19 and TRBJ2-7, with D possibly being TRBD1 (5 bases). The sample here was CD4+ T cells from peripheral blood mononuclear cells, taken in the first trimester of pregnancy. This sequence was found in a female donor in good health, enrolled as a control in a pregnancy study. The CDR3 DNA reads TGTGCCAGTAGTCCCCAGGGTAACTACGAGCAGTACTTC. This sequence encodes CASSPQGNYEQYF. The variable domain in full, completed from reference TRBV19 and TRBJ2-7, reads DGGITQSPKYLFRKEGQNVTLSCEQNLNHDAMYWYRQDPGQGLRLIYYSQIVNDFQKGDIAEGYSVSREKKESFPLTVTSAQKNPTAFYLCASSPQGNYEQYFGPGTRLTVT.